These 13 T cell receptor beta chains share one sample of origin, sequenced in a study of cytomegalovirus exposure and HLA in healthy donors. The PCR was carried out with 60 Vbeta primers and 13 Jbeta primers. The data were produced by immunoSEQ multiplex PCR, yet TCRdb's version contains in-frame clones alone and is incomplete. Across around 140,000 clones, the top ten clones capture around 2.4% of the sample. Sequencing used PBMCs. These receptors all come from a woman in her late teens or twenties in good health and CMV-seronegative.

The CDR3 protein is CASSYLRGQGFHEQYF. DNA for the CDR3: TGTGCCAGCAGTTACTTAAGAGGTCAGGGGTTCCACGAGCAGTACTTC. The chain recombines TRBV6-6 with TRBJ2-7; D might be TRBD1 (6 bases). V lost 1 base, J lost 5 bases, and 18 bases lay in between. The V gene's germline CDR1 is MNHNY and CDR2 SVGAGI (reference sequence). The CDR3 has 16 residues.

This chain links TRBV9 with TRBJ1-4; 11 nucleotides align to TRBD1. CDR1 and CDR2 (germline): SGDLS, YYNGEE. V gave up 3 bases and J gave up 7 bases; unmatched junction bases: 2. The CDR3 runs 14 residues. The CDR3 nucleotides read TGTGCCAGCAGCGCGGACAGGGGGCTTGAAAAACTGTTTTTT. Protein sequence: CASSADRGLEKLFF.

The chain employs TRBV6-1 and TRBJ1-3; D gene ambiguous. The CDR3 length is 15 residues. V was clipped by 5 bases and J by 0 bases, with 11 bases between them. Germline loops: CDR1 MNHNS, CDR2 SASEGT. Here the CDR3 reads CASSPAGASGNTIYF. The DNA for the CDR3 is TGTGCCAGCAGTCCGGCGGGAGCCTCTGGAAACACCATATATTTT.

This chain connects TRBV5-1 to TRBJ2-1; 7 nucleotides match TRBD1. CDR1 SGHRS and CDR2 YFSETQ come from the germline V gene. The junction had 5 bases not matched to a gene; V was cut back by 0 bases and J by 14 bases. The CDR3 consists of 12 residues. DNA of the CDR3: TGCGCCAGCAGCTTGGAAGGGGGCTGGAAGTTCTTC. Translated, it gives CASSLEGGWKFF.

The chain carries TRBV9 and TRBJ1-1, with 7 bases that match TRBD1. The CDR3 runs 12 residues. Per the germline V gene, CDR1 is SGDLS and CDR2 is YYNGEE. The J segment lost 8 bases and the V segment lost 2 bases, leaving 3 bases of the junction unmatched. In DNA, the CDR3 is TGTGCCAGCAGCGTTCAGGGGGGAGAAGCTTTCTTT. Its translation is CASSVQGGEAFF. The variable domain in full, completed from reference TRBV9 and TRBJ1-1, reads DSGVTQTPKHLITATGQRVTLRCSPRSGDLSVYWYQQSLDQGLQFLIQYYNGEERAKGNILERFSAQQFPDLHSELNLSSLELGDSALYFCASSVQGGEAFFGQGTRLTVV.

V gene TRBV6-5 combines with J gene TRBJ1-1; a weak D match, TRBD1 (6 bases). V lost 6 bases and J 5 bases, leaving 16 bases between the germline ends. The V gene's germline CDR1 is MNHEY and CDR2 SVGAGI. The CDR3 extends over 14 amino acids. The CDR3 region is CASRSLQGGTEAFF. DNA for the CDR3: TGTGCCAGCAGATCCCTACAGGGTGGTACTGAAGCTTTCTTT.

The CDR3 spells CASSQELVARPHEQFF. CDR3 DNA sequence: TGCGCCAGCAGCCAAGAATTGGTAGCTCGGCCCCATGAGCAGTTCTTC. The J gene is TRBJ2-1, the V gene TRBV4-3; no reliable D call. There are 16 residues in the CDR3. V was clipped by 0 bases and J by 8 bases, with 17 bases between them. Germline V gene sequence: CDR1 LGHNA, CDR2 YSLEER.

V gene TRBV2 combines with J gene TRBJ1-1; TRBD1 might be the D (6 bases). The germline V and J ends were trimmed by 3 bases and 4 bases, with 15 bases remaining between them. The CDR3 totals 15 residues. CDR1 and CDR2 from the germline V gene are SNHLY and FYNNEI. The CDR3 sequence: CASSEQGTLSTEAFF. The CDR3 coding sequence is TGTGCCAGCAGTGAGCAGGGGACCCTGAGCACTGAAGCTTTCTTT.

This sequence joins TRBV12-5 and TRBJ1-1, with TRBD1 identical over 7 bases. Germline-derived CDR1 and CDR2 are LGHNT and FRNRAP. This CDR3 is built from 12 residues. With V trimmed by 3 bases and J by 9 bases, 4 bases remained unmatched. CDR3 DNA: TGTGCTAGTGGTTTCGTGACAGGGCAAGCTTTCTTT. Encoded protein: CASGFVTGQAFF.

The chain joins TRBV19 to TRBJ2-1; D is possibly TRBD1 (5 bases). Per the germline V gene, CDR1 is LNHDA and CDR2 is SQIVND (reference sequence). V lost 6 bases to trimming and J lost 2 bases, with 14 bases between them. The CDR3 runs to 15 residues. Written as DNA, the CDR3 is TGTGCCAGTAGCAAAACTCCAGGGCCCTACAATGAGCAGTTCTTC. The encoded protein is CASSKTPGPYNEQFF.

V gene TRBV5-1 combines with J gene TRBJ2-1, with 10 positions matching TRBD2. V trimming: 2 bases; J trimming: 6 bases; junction bases outside the gene matches: 5. Looked up from germline, CDR1 is SGHRS and CDR2 is YFSETQ. CDR3 length: 15 residues. The CDR3, as DNA: TGCGCCAGCAGCTTCGCGGCTAGCGGGAGCAATGAGCAGTTCTTC. The encoded protein is CASSFAASGSNEQFF. Full variable domain (missing parts from reference TRBV5-1 and TRBJ2-1): KAGVTQTPRYLIKTRGQQVTLSCSPISGHRSVSWYQQTPGQGLQFLFEYFSETQRNKGNFPGRFSGRQFSNSRSEMNVSTLELGDSALYLCASSFAASGSNEQFFGPGTRLTVL.

The V call is TRBV9, the J call TRBJ2-1, with TRBD2 identical over 7 bases. With 1 base clipped from V and 3 bases from J, the junction kept 4 bases outside the gene matches. Germline V gives CDR1 SGDLS, CDR2 YYNGEE. The CDR3 extends over 15 amino acids. The CDR3 DNA is TGTGCCAGCAGCGTATCGGGAGGTGACTACAATGAGCAGTTCTTC. Translating it yields CASSVSGGDYNEQFF.

The V and J genes are TRBV7-2 and TRBJ2-3, with TRBD2 as a possible D gene (6 bases). The germline V gene encodes CDR1 SGHTA and CDR2 FQGNSA. V was trimmed by 5 bases and J by 0 bases, leaving 21 bases between them. The CDR3 covers 18 residues. The CDR3 sequence: CASSPALGGAGSTDTQYF. The CDR3 coding sequence is TGTGCCAGCAGCCCAGCCCTGGGTGGTGCGGGGAGCACAGATACGCAGTATTTT.